The 7 T cell receptor beta chains below come from one sample, sequenced in a study of cytotoxic CD8 clonotypes in ibrutinib-treated CLL. Sequencing used immunoSEQ multiplex PCR; TCRdb keeps in-frame clones, though not all of them. The sample carries about 160,000 clones, more than 65% recorded once. The starting material was PBMCs, obtained after 12 months of ibrutinib treatment. The receptors come from a human donor with chronic lymphocytic leukemia.

The rearrangement joins TRBV5-1 to TRBJ2-5; TRBD1 agrees at 9 bases. Germline CDR1 is SGHRS and CDR2 is YFSETQ. J gave up 5 bases and V 5 bases, and 7 bases lay outside the gene matches. The CDR3 length is 14 residues. The CDR3 loop reads CASRTGTGSETQYF. Written as DNA, the CDR3 is TGCGCCAGCAGGACTGGGACAGGGTCGGAGACCCAGTACTTC.

This clone is a singleton in its sample. This chain uses TRBV7-2 with TRBJ2-7, with D possibly being TRBD1 or TRBD2 (5 bases each). CDR3 size: 13 residues. The V end lost 4 bases, the J end lost 3 bases, and 10 bases lay between the germline ends. Germline V gene lookup returns CDR1 SGHTA and CDR2 FQGNSA. CDR3 residues: CASSSGGGYEQYF. The DNA for the CDR3 is TGTGCCAGCAGCTCGGGTGGGGGCTACGAGCAGTACTTC.

The gene calls are TRBV7-2 and TRBJ1-2; TRBD1 agrees at 7 bases. The ends lost 5 bases at V and 8 bases at J; junction bases unmatched: 5. Per germline, CDR1 SGHTA and CDR2 FQGNSA. The CDR3 extends over 12 amino acids. The CDR3 region is CASSKRQGGYTF. The DNA for the CDR3 is TGTGCCAGCAGCAAACGACAGGGCGGCTACACCTTC.

V gene TRBV28 combines with J gene TRBJ2-5; D unresolved. CDR3 length equals 12 residues. Trimming left V 6 bases short and J 1 base short, with 6 bases between. In germline, CDR1 is MDHEN, CDR2 SYDVKM. The CDR3 is CASRYSQETQYF. The CDR3 DNA is TGTGCCAGCAGGTACAGCCAAGAGACCCAGTACTTC.

V and J are TRBV7-3 and TRBJ2-1, with D maybe TRBD2 (6 bases). Germline V gene lookup returns CDR1 SGHTA and CDR2 FQGTGA. The CDR3 extends over 16 amino acids. Between the trimmed V and J ends, which lost 0 bases and 0 bases, there was a span of 9 bases. As DNA, the CDR3 is TGTGCCAGCAGCTTAACAGGCGGGGACTCCTACAATGAGCAGTTCTTC. Protein product: CASSLTGGDSYNEQFF.

The chain has TRBV6-5 and TRBJ2-1; 9 bases are a match to TRBD2. The V gene's germline CDR1 is MNHEY and CDR2 SVGAGI. This CDR3 is 15 amino acids long. J gave up 7 bases and V 6 bases, and 10 bases lay outside the gene matches. This CDR3 reads CASRISSGVNNEQFF. CDR3 DNA sequence: TGTGCCAGCAGGATCTCTAGCGGGGTTAATAATGAGCAGTTCTTC.

This chain connects TRBV10-2 to TRBJ1-3; no definite D call. The CDR3 spans 13 residues. CDR1 WSHSY and CDR2 SAAADI come from the germline V gene. The V end lost 5 bases, the J end lost 4 bases, and 9 bases lay between the germline ends. The CDR3 loop is CASSRAGGNTIYF. The CDR3 DNA reads as TGCGCCAGCAGTAGGGCAGGAGGAAACACCATATATTTT.